The next 30 T cell receptor beta chains were all read from a single sample in a study of a mutant IDH1 vaccine in newly diagnosed glioma. Sample time point: week 23, last vaccination. Every single dose of the vaccine, 300 ug of mutant IDH1 20-mer peptide, came with topical imiquimod. Data came from immunoSEQ multiplex PCR; TCRdb stores just in-frame clones and leaves some out. The table shows around 55,000 clones, with under 90% occurring only once. Their specific antigens are unknown. The sequencing here drew on PBMCs, taken from a glioma patient whose treatment included an IDH1 peptide vaccine. The receptor source for this set is a man aged 35 to 55 with glioma.

This clone was detected only a few times. The chain employs TRBV2 and TRBJ1-5; D gene unclear. The germline V gene has CDR1 SNHLY and CDR2 FYNNEI. Trimming took 1 base from V and 9 from J, leaving 13 bases between them. The CDR3 loop spans 14 amino acids. The CDR3 nucleotides are TGTGCCAGCAGTGAAGAGGCAGCGTCTACGCCCCAGCATTTT. Translating it yields CASSEEAASTPQHF.

The chain uses TRBV25-1 and TRBJ1-2; D gene ambiguous. Trimming removed 1 base at V and 4 bases at J, with 16 bases between. The CDR3 is made up of 16 amino acids. Germline lookup yields CDR1 MGHDK and CDR2 SYGVNS. The CDR3: CASSEFNEENSYGYTF. CDR3 in DNA: TGTGCCAGCAGTGAATTTAACGAAGAGAATTCCTATGGCTACACCTTC.

This clone was recorded once. CDR3 region: CASSLGGTSGVPYNEQFF. In DNA form, the CDR3 reads TGCGCCAGCAGCTTGGGGGGGACTAGCGGGGTTCCCTACAATGAGCAGTTCTTC. The J gene is TRBJ2-1, the V gene TRBV5-1; 13 bases line up with TRBD2. CDR3 length equals 18 residues. The ends lost 0 bases at V and 2 bases at J; junction bases unmatched: 5. Germline-derived CDR1 and CDR2 are SGHRS and YFSETQ.

This clone has more than one count but fewer than ten. The V and J genes are TRBV27 and TRBJ1-5; a possible D gene is TRBD1 (6 bases). V was shortened by 5 bases and J by 7 bases, with 15 bases between the two germline ends. This CDR3 is built from 14 residues. CDR1 is MNHEY and CDR2 is SMNVEV in the germline V gene (reference sequence). CDR3 region: CASSTWAGEQPQHF. The CDR3 bases are TGTGCCAGCAGTACATGGGCAGGGGAGCAGCCCCAGCATTTT.

This clone was observed a single time. The chain couples TRBV27 to TRBJ2-1; D is unclear. V was cut by 7 bases and J by 4 bases, with 5 bases left in between. The germline CDR1 and CDR2 sequences are MNHEY and SMNVEV (reference sequence). There are 11 residues in the CDR3. Written as DNA, the CDR3 is TGTGCCAGCACCGGTTACAATGAGCAGTTCTTC. Its protein product is CASTGYNEQFF.

The CDR3 DNA follows: TGCGCCAGCAGTGAGTCACAGTCTCCCTACGAGCAGTACTTC. Amino acid sequence: CASSESQSPYEQYF. V gene TRBV10-1 combines with J gene TRBJ2-7, with no clear D. Trimming took 0 bases from V and 2 from J, leaving 8 bases between them. Looked up from germline, CDR1 is WNHNN and CDR2 is SYGVQD (reference sequence). CDR3 length: 14 amino acids.

The chain combines TRBV5-1 with TRBJ2-7; D might be TRBD1 (6 bases). Germline V CDR1 and CDR2: SGHRS, YFSETQ. Trimming took off 3 bases at V and 7 bases at J, with 17 bases between the two ends. The CDR3 consists of 14 residues. The DNA for the CDR3 is TGCGCCAGCAGCTCAAGGACAGACGCGGGTGAGCAGTACTTC. Its protein is CASSSRTDAGEQYF.

This sequence joins TRBV11-3 and TRBJ1-2; no firm D call. V was trimmed by 0 bases and J by 5 bases, leaving 4 bases between them. CDR3 size: 12 residues. Germline V gene lookup returns CDR1 SGHNT and CDR2 YENEEA. The CDR3 region is CASSLDPYGYTF. In DNA, the CDR3 is TGTGCCAGCAGCTTAGACCCGTATGGCTACACCTTC.

This chain connects TRBV29-1 to TRBJ1-1, with no clear D. This CDR3 has 13 residues. The ends were cut back, 3 bases at V and 1 base at J, with 9 bases in the middle. CDR1 is SQVTM and CDR2 is ANQGSEA in the germline V gene. CDR3: CSVDGQQNTEAFF. The CDR3 nucleotides are TGCAGCGTTGATGGGCAGCAGAACACTGAAGCTTTCTTT.

The chain employs TRBV10-3 and TRBJ2-7, with D hard to call. This CDR3 is 12 amino acids long. V was clipped by 6 bases and J by 6 bases, with 12 bases between them. Germline values: CDR1 ENHRY, CDR2 SYGVKD. Here the CDR3 reads CAIRGGDSEQYF. The CDR3, as DNA: TGTGCCATCAGGGGTGGGGATAGCGAGCAGTACTTC.

This clone was recorded once. The CDR3 here is CASRETVFNEKLFF. The CDR3 DNA reads TGTGCAAGTCGCGAGACAGTCTTCAATGAAAAACTGTTTTTT. V is TRBV12-2 and J is TRBJ1-4; TRBD1, as called in the table, went unchecked against the DNA. TRBV12-2 is labeled a pseudogene. The CDR3 is made up of 14 amino acids.

This clone came up a few times. The chain joins TRBV2 to TRBJ1-4, with 7 positions matching TRBD1. The CDR3 has 15 residues. V gave up 5 bases and J gave up 8 bases; unmatched junction bases: 11. The germline V gene has CDR1 SNHLY and CDR2 FYNNEI. Here the CDR3 DNA reads TGTGCCAGCAGTCTTGAGACAGGGCCGGGGGAAAAACTGTTTTTT. It codes for CASSLETGPGEKLFF. The whole variable domain, filled in from reference TRBV2 and TRBJ1-4, reads EPEVTQTPSHQVTQMGQEVILRCVPISNHLYFYWYRQILGQKVEFLVSFYNNEISEKSEIFDDQFSVERPDGSNFTLKIRSTKLEDSAMYFCASSLETGPGEKLFFGSGTQLSVL.

The V and J genes are TRBV13 and TRBJ1-1; TRBD1 is a possible D gene (5 bases). CDR3 length: 17 residues. CDR1 PRHDT and CDR2 FYEKMQ come from the germline V gene (reference sequence). V shed 2 bases and J shed 2 bases, with 18 bases lying between them. The CDR3 spells CASSLLFAGSLNTEAFF. The CDR3, as DNA: TGTGCCAGCAGCTTACTTTTTGCAGGGAGCCTTAACACTGAAGCTTTCTTT.

The chain links TRBV27 to TRBJ1-2; D gene uncertain. V dropped 1 base and J dropped 0 bases, with 6 bases sitting between them. The CDR3 runs 14 residues. Germline V lookup: CDR1 MNHEY, CDR2 SMNVEV (reference sequence). CDR3 region: CASSLYGTNYGYTF. CDR3 DNA sequence: TGTGCCAGCAGTTTATACGGTACTAACTATGGCTACACCTTC.

The chain carries TRBV6-4 and TRBJ2-3; TRBD2 aligns across 8 bases. The CDR3 runs 15 residues. Germline CDR1 and CDR2: MRHNA and SNTAGT. Germline trimming cut 6 bases from V and 7 bases from J; bases unmatched to any gene: 12. The CDR3 DNA reads as TGTGCCAGCAGCCTTCAGCCGGGGGGGCTAAATACGCAGTATTTT. Protein sequence: CASSLQPGGLNTQYF.

The chain joins TRBV19 to TRBJ1-1; 9 bases line up with TRBD1. CDR1 and CDR2 from the germline V gene are LNHDA and SQIVND (reference sequence). The CDR3 is made up of 15 amino acids. J lost 5 bases, V lost 2 bases, and 6 bases had no gene match. CDR3 bases: TGTGCCAGTAGTATAAACAGGGGGCTAAGGACTGAAGCTTTCTTT. Its protein product is CASSINRGLRTEAFF.

The J gene is TRBJ2-5, the V gene TRBV2; 9 bases align to TRBD1. The length of the CDR3 is 15 residues. Germline CDR1 SNHLY, CDR2 FYNNEI. V was clipped by 5 bases and J by 4 bases; unmatched bases: 8. The CDR3 coding sequence is TGTGCCAGCAGTCTGGGACAGGGAATAGTAGAGACCCAGTACTTC. It codes for CASSLGQGIVETQYF. Full variable domain (missing parts from reference TRBV2 and TRBJ2-5): EPEVTQTPSHQVTQMGQEVILRCVPISNHLYFYWYRQILGQKVEFLVSFYNNEISEKSEIFDDQFSVERPDGSNFTLKIRSTKLEDSAMYFCASSLGQGIVETQYFGPGTRLLVL.

Only one count was recorded for this clone. This chain links TRBV2 with TRBJ2-3, with D perhaps TRBD2 (5 bases). Germline lookup yields CDR1 SNHLY and CDR2 FYNNEI. The V end lost 4 bases, the J end lost 6 bases, and 17 bases lay between the germline ends. The CDR3 covers 15 residues. The DNA of the CDR3 is TGTGCCAGCAGTGGACCCGGCGGGTCCCGGGATACGCAGTATTTT. Residues: CASSGPGGSRDTQYF. Looking up the rest from reference TRBV2 and TRBJ2-3 gives the full variable domain: EPEVTQTPSHQVTQMGQEVILRCVPISNHLYFYWYRQILGQKVEFLVSFYNNEISEKSEIFDDQFSVERPDGSNFTLKIRSTKLEDSAMYFCASSGPGGSRDTQYFGPGTRLTVL.

This chain joins TRBV15 and TRBJ2-5, with D uncertain. CDR1 LNHNV and CDR2 YYDKDF come from the germline V gene (reference sequence). This CDR3 contains 13 residues. V lost 0 bases and J lost 1, with 3 bases in between. The CDR3 region has the DNA TGTGCCACCAGCAGAGACAGCCAAGAGACCCAGTACTTC. This gives the protein CATSRDSQETQYF. Based on the CDR3 plus reference TRBV15 and TRBJ2-5, the full variable domain is DAMVIQNPRYQVTQFGKPVTLSCSQTLNHNVMYWYQQKSSQAPKLLFHYYDKDFNNEADTPDNFQSRRPNTSFCFLDIRSPGLGDTAMYLCATSRDSQETQYFGPGTRLLVL.

This chain links TRBV9 with TRBJ2-5; 16 nucleotides match TRBD2. CDR3 length: 17 amino acids. With V trimmed by 0 bases and J by 5 bases, 4 bases remained unmatched. The germline V gene has CDR1 SGDLS and CDR2 YYNGEE. This chain's CDR3 is CASSVGGLAGGRETQYF. DNA for the CDR3: TGTGCCAGCAGCGTAGGGGGACTAGCGGGGGGGAGGGAGACCCAGTACTTC.

V gene TRBV2 combines with J gene TRBJ2-3; the match to TRBD2 covers 9 bases. Germline V CDR1 and CDR2: SNHLY, FYNNEI. The CDR3 spans 16 residues. V lost 10 bases, J lost 6 bases, and 17 bases stayed unmatched. CDR3 in DNA: TGTGCCACCTACATTGGGGGTAGCGGGGGTCGTGATACGCAGTATTTT. Amino acid sequence: CATYIGGSGGRDTQYF.

The gene calls are TRBV7-2 and TRBJ1-1, with D perhaps TRBD1 (6 bases). The CDR3 is made up of 18 amino acids. CDR1 and CDR2 (germline): SGHTA, FQGNSA. Trimming cost V 5 bases and J 1 base, with 23 bases left between them. The CDR3 sequence: CASSPRGRGAGGNTEAFF. CDR3 nucleotides: TGTGCCAGCAGCCCCCGGGGGCGGGGGGCGGGTGGGAACACTGAAGCTTTCTTT.

This clone has only a few counts. The chain links TRBV2 to TRBJ2-7; a weak D match, TRBD2 (7 bases). The CDR3 is made up of 13 amino acids. V shed 7 bases and J shed 3 bases, with 13 bases lying between them. Germline CDR1 SNHLY, CDR2 FYNNEI. This CDR3 reads CASTHREGYEQYF. In DNA form, the CDR3 reads TGTGCCAGCACCCACAGGGAGGGCTACGAGCAGTACTTC.

The V gene is TRBV30, the J gene TRBJ2-6, with TRBD1 matching 7 bases. Germline trimming cut 4 bases from V and 0 bases from J; bases unmatched to any gene: 9. Germline lookup yields CDR1 GTSNPN and CDR2 SVGIG (reference sequence). The CDR3 contains 17 residues. The CDR3 nucleotides read TGTGCCTGGAACGGACAGGTCCTGTTCTCTGGGGCCAACGTCCTGACTTTC. Amino acid sequence: CAWNGQVLFSGANVLTF.

V gene TRBV5-6 combines with J gene TRBJ2-5; unclear D gene. Trimming cost V 9 bases and J 0 bases, with 15 bases left between them. The germline V gene encodes CDR1 SGHDT and CDR2 YYEEEE. The CDR3 totals 14 residues. This CDR3 is CATHGIGDQETQYF. CDR3 coding DNA: TGTGCCACCCATGGGATTGGGGACCAAGAGACCCAGTACTTC.

The gene calls are TRBV12-5 and TRBJ2-7; D remains unclear. Between the trimmed V and J ends, which lost 2 bases and 6 bases, there was a span of 14 bases. CDR1 and CDR2 from the germline V gene are LGHNT and FRNRAP. The CDR3 length is 14 residues. DNA for the CDR3: TGTGCTAGTGGTTTGTCCCTGGGCTCAGCCGAGCAGTACTTC. Residues: CASGLSLGSAEQYF. The variable domain in full, completed from reference TRBV12-5 and TRBJ2-7, reads DARVTQTPRHKVTEMGQEVTMRCQPILGHNTVFWYRQTMMQGLELLAYFRNRAPLDDSGMPKDRFSAEMPDATLATLKIQPSEPRDSAVYFCASGLSLGSAEQYFGPGTRLTVT.

The chain joins TRBV1 to TRBJ2-7; TRBD1 is taken as the D call from the table, unchecked against the DNA. TRBV1 is assigned pseudogene status. The CDR3 length is 12 residues. CDR3 sequence reads: CTSSQELGGQYF. The CDR3 coding sequence is TGCACCAGCAGCCAAGAGCTAGGGGGGCAGTACTTC.

The chain carries TRBV5-1 and TRBJ2-2; TRBD2 agrees at 7 bases. In germline, CDR1 is SGHRS, CDR2 YFSETQ. The junction had 4 bases not matched to a gene; V was cut back by 0 bases and J by 5 bases. This CDR3 region has 15 residues. This chain's CDR3 is CASSLGVAGTGELFF. The CDR3, as DNA: TGCGCCAGCAGCTTGGGGGTAGCGGGTACCGGGGAGCTGTTTTTT.

V and J are TRBV7-2 and TRBJ1-2; TRBD1 matches at 7 bases. CDR1 and CDR2 (germline): SGHTA, FQGNSA. The CDR3 runs to 15 residues. With V trimmed by 2 bases and J by 2 bases, 5 bases remained unmatched. This chain's CDR3 is CASSLWGQRNYGYTF. The CDR3 nucleotides are TGTGCCAGCAGCTTATGGGGACAGCGAAACTATGGCTACACCTTC.

The table lists this clone with a few counts. V is TRBV5-6 and J is TRBJ2-1; TRBD2 aligns across 10 bases. CDR1 and CDR2 from the germline V gene are SGHDT and YYEEEE. V lost 1 base, J lost 6 bases, and 4 bases stayed unmatched. There are 15 residues in the CDR3. CDR3 sequence: CASSLWRTSGNEQFF. Written as DNA, the CDR3 is TGTGCCAGCAGCTTGTGGCGGACTAGCGGCAATGAGCAGTTCTTC.